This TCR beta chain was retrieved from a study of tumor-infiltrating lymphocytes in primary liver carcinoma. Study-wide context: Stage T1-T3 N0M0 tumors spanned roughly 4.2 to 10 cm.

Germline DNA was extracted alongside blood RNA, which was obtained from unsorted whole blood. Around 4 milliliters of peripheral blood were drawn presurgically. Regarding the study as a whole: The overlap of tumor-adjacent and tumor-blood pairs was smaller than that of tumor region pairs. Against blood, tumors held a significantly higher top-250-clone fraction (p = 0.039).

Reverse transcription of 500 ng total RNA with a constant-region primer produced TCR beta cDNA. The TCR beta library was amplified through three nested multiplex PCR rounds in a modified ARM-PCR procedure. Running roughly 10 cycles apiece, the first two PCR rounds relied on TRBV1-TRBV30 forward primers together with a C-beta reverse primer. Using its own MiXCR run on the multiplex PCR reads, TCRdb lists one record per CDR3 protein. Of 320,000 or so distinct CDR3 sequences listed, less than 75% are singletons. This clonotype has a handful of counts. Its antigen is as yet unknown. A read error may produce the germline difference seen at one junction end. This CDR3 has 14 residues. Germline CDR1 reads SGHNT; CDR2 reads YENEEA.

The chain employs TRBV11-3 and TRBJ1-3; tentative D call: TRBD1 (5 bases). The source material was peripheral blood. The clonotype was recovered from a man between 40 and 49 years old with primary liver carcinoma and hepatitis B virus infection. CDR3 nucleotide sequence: TGTACCAGCAGCTTGGGGGGCTCTGGAAACACCATATATTTT. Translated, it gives CTSSLGGSGNTIYF.